The text below deals with one TCR beta chain. The table lists this clone with a count of one. Its cognate antigen has yet to be identified. No per-base quality is available; no much larger clone lies one base away. The data were obtained in a study of cytomegalovirus exposure and HLA in healthy donors (TCRdb year 2017). For the wider study: According to a later analysis, the 100 to 150 validation repertoires were produced on the same platform as the roughly 600 repertoires of the first cohort. High-throughput TCR immunosequencing, statistical association of individual TCRs with disease status, and machine learning were combined to predict cytomegalovirus infection status. The aim of the study was to test whether cataloging public T cell receptors could identify signatures of past pathogen exposure. A separate validation cohort of roughly 130 different subjects was used in addition to the approximately 640-subject first cohort.

For this chain, trimming is 4 bases at the V end and 2 bases at the J end, and the number of junction bases without a gene match is 4. From the germline V gene, CDR1 is MNHNS and CDR2 is SASEGT. Its CDR3 holds 15 amino acids, cysteine through phenylalanine. Of the read, only the CDR3 DNA is kept; its 45 bases are in frame from base 1. The donors belonged to the validation cohort of over a hundred subjects, which was separate from the approximately 700-subject first cohort. On the study overall, not on this receptor specifically: Of the cluster scores, about 94% were above 0 in a later analysis, which found that TCRs clustered in the first cohort also tended to co-occur in the 110 or so validation repertoires. While some public TCRs were present in many individuals, most TCR sequences turned up only very rarely across donors. In vitro tests confirmed that a few of the cytomegalovirus-associated TCR beta chains recognize cytomegalovirus antigens. A later analysis had no HLA typing for the validation cohort, so co-occurrence there was scored across all 110 or so repertoires. It was suggested by the authors that the approach could potentially be generalized to other disease states and immunological phenotypes. In both the original and validation cohorts, the classifier was reported to diagnose cytomegalovirus status with high specificity and sensitivity. A total of fewer than 200 TCR beta chains were listed by the study as associated with cytomegalovirus.

Library generation was performed with the immunoSEQ multiplex PCR assay. Per the authors' processing: A statistical classification framework was developed to diagnose cytomegalovirus status using the catalog of TCR beta chain sequences. The table comes from immuneACCESS by way of TCRdb, which keeps in-frame sequences with V and J called. Part of the clones is missing from these tables; in studies checked, under half for an unresolved V gene and the rest for unknown reasons. That table furnishes V, J and clone size, whereas the DNA furnished D and trimming. The sample contains over 150,000 clones, about 86% of them found a single time. The ten largest clones take up 2% to 2.5% of the sample.

The sequence joins TRBV6-1 to TRBJ2-7, and TRBD2 matches 11 of the central bases. The clonotype comes from a woman aged 18-29 years in good health and CMV-seronegative. The specimen was PBMCs. The CDR3 sequence is CASSVGLAVTYEQYF. In nucleotides, the sequence is TGTGCCAGCAGTGTGGGACTAGCGGTTACCTACGAGCAGTACTTC.